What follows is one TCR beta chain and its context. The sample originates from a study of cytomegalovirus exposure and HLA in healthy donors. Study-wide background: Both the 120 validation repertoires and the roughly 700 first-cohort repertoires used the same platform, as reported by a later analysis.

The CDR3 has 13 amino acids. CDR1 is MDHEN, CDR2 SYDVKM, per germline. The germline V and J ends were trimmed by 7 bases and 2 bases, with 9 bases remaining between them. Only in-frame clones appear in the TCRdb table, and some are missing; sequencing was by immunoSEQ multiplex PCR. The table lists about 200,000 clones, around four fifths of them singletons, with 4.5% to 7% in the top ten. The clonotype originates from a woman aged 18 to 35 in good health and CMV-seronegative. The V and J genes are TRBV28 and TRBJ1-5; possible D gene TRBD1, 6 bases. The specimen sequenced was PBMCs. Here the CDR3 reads CASNWGRNQPQHF. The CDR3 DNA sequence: TGTGCCAGCAATTGGGGGCGCAATCAGCCCCAGCATTTT.